Listed below are T cell receptor beta chains from one sample, sequenced in a study of cytomegalovirus exposure and HLA in healthy donors. Measured with immunoSEQ multiplex PCR; TCRdb has only the in-frame clones, and not every one. The table has 130,000 or so clones, 85% seen once. Material: PBMCs. The receptors were sampled from a woman between 25 and 40 years old in good health and CMV-seronegative. The CDR3 runs from the conserved cysteine through the conserved F or W. D genes are given only for firm matches. Clone size is shown for a subset of rows, as once, few, many or a class of expanded clone.

TRBJ1-2,.,12,TRBV10-3,once,TGTGCCATCCGCGGGGGGAACTATGGCTACACCTTC,CAIRGGNYGYTF
TRBJ1-1,.,14,TRBV9,.,TGTGCCAGCAGCGTCTCGGAAAGACAGACTGAAGCTTTCTTT,CASSVSERQTEAFF
TRBJ2-3,.,15,TRBV6-5,.,TGTGCCAGCAGTTACTCATCTCTCAGCACAGATACGCAGTATTTT,CASSYSSLSTDTQYF
TRBJ2-1,.,10,TRBV7-9,.,TGTGCCAGCAGCTCTACGGAGCAGTTCTTC,CASSSTEQFF
TRBJ2-3,TRBD2,14,TRBV6-1,.,TGTGCCAGCAGAAAGGGACTAAGTGTAGATACGCAGTATTTT,CASRKGLSVDTQYF
TRBJ1-2,.,15,TRBV6-6,.,TGTGCCAGCAGTTACTCGAGCGGCACGGGCGATGGCTACACCTTC,CASSYSSGTGDGYTF
TRBJ2-1,.,14,TRBV21-1,once,TGTGCCAGCAGACATCGGACACCAGACAATGAGCAGTTCTTC,CASRHRTPDNEQFF
TRBJ1-5,.,13,TRBV2,.,TGTGCCAGCACAAAAGGGGTGGGTCAGCCCCAGCATTTT,CASTKGVGQPQHF
TRBJ2-7,TRBD1,15,TRBV19,.,TGTGCCAGTAGTATAGGACAGGGGAAGGTCTACGAGCAGTACTTC,CASSIGQGKVYEQYF
TRBJ1-4,.,17,TRBV5-1,.,TGCGCCAGCAGCTGGGGGCGAGGGGCGGAAGGTCGTGAAAAACTGTTTTTT,CASSWGRGAEGREKLFF
TRBJ1-1,TRBD1,12,TRBV7-2,.,TGTGCCAGCAACTCACAGGGGGCCGAAGCTTTCTTT,CASNSQGAEAFF
TRBJ2-5,TRBD1,13,TRBV7-2,.,TGTGCCAGCAGCAGGACAGGGGGGGAGACCCAGTACTTC,CASSRTGGETQYF
TRBJ1-1,.,13,TRBV5-1,.,TGCGCCAGCAGCTTGACAGGAAGCACTGAAGCTTTCTTT,CASSLTGSTEAFF
TRBJ1-1,.,13,TRBV7-3,.,TGTGCCAGCCGTCTTGGGGAGGCAGCTGAAGCTTTCTTT,CASRLGEAAEAFF
TRBJ1-2,.,17,TRBV4-3,.,TGCGCCAGCAGCCAAGAAACTAGGTCCCGGTCGGGGTATGGCTACACCTTC,CASSQETRSRSGYGYTF
TRBJ1-3,.,16,TRBV6-6,once,TGTGCCAGCAGCCTTCTGGACTCGAACTCTGGAAACACCATATATTTT,CASSLLDSNSGNTIYF
TRBJ2-1,TRBD2,15,TRBV2,.,TGTGCCAGCAGTCTTACTAGCGGGGGGGTAAATGAGCAGTTCTTC,CASSLTSGGVNEQFF
TRBJ1-6,.,18,TRBV4-1,.,TGCGCCAGCAGCCAAGAAAATCTTGTGGCACACCGACTTTCATCCCTCCACTTT,CASSQENLVAHRLSSLHF
TRBJ2-7,TRBD1,14,TRBV2,.,TGTGCCAGCAGTGAAGCGGGGACAGGGTACGAGCAGTACTTC,CASSEAGTGYEQYF
TRBJ2-3,.,14,TRBV11-3,.,TGTGCCAGCAGCTTAGGGAGGGCTTCTGACACGCAGTATTTT,CASSLGRASDTQYF
TRBJ1-2,.,14,TRBV5-8,.,TGTGCCAGCAGCCCACACGGAGGGAACTATGGCTACACCTTC,CASSPHGGNYGYTF
TRBJ2-7,.,15,TRBV7-9,once,TGTGCCAGCAGCGGCGTCGCCGGACAGTCCTACGAGCAGTACTTC,CASSGVAGQSYEQYF
TRBJ1-2,TRBD1,13,TRBV29-1,once,TGCAGCGTTGTGGGACAGGGGATGTTTGGCTACACCTTC,CSVVGQGMFGYTF
TRBJ1-6,.,16,TRBV4-3,.,TGCGCCAGCAGCCAAGATGCGGGGGGGCGGGCTTCACCCCTCCACTTT,CASSQDAGGRASPLHF
TRBJ1-6,.,15,TRBV9,.,TGTGCCAGCAGCGTAGGACAAGGGGTGGATTCACCCCTCCACTTT,CASSVGQGVDSPLHF
TRBJ1-4,.,14,TRBV6-6,.,TGTGCCAGCAGAGGGGGGGGTGCTAATGAAAAACTGTTTTTT,CASRGGGANEKLFF
TRBJ1-2,TRBD1,14,TRBV18,.,TGTGCCAGCTCTCCGGGACAGGGTTTCTATGGCTACACCTTC,CASSPGQGFYGYTF
TRBJ1-4,.,15,TRBV5-4,.,TGTGCCAGCAGCTTGGCAGGGCCGGGGGATGAAAAACTGTTTTTT,CASSLAGPGDEKLFF
TRBJ1-2,.,13,TRBV30,.,TGTGCCTGGGCAGAACAGGAGTACTATGGCTACACCTTC,CAWAEQEYYGYTF
TRBJ2-7,TRBD2,15,TRBV5-1,.,TGCGCCAGCAGCTTGGGGACTAGCGGGGGGACTGAGCAGTACTTC,CASSLGTSGGTEQYF
TRBJ1-4,TRBD1,14,TRBV5-1,.,TGCGCCAGCGGTGACAGGGGGGCTAATGAAAAACTGTTTTTT,CASGDRGANEKLFF
TRBJ1-1,.,15,TRBV10-1,few,TGCGCCAGCAGTGAGGGGGGGGGCGCAGGGACTGAAGCTTTCTTT,CASSEGGGAGTEAFF
TRBJ1-1,.,14,TRBV18,.,TGTGCCAGCTCACCATGGGGGCGCGACACTGAAGCTTTCTTT,CASSPWGRDTEAFF
TRBJ2-4,.,17,TRBV2,.,TGTGCCAGCAGTGGTCTTAGCTCTCGGGTCGGGAAAAACATTCAGTACTTC,CASSGLSSRVGKNIQYF
TRBJ2-7,TRBD1,13,TRBV30,.,TGTGCCTGGAGAGACAGGGATTACTACGAGCAGTACTTC,CAWRDRDYYEQYF
TRBJ1-1,.,16,TRBV9,.,TGTGCCAGCAGCGTAGGACCCAGGGTAGGTGACACTGAAGCTTTCTTT,CASSVGPRVGDTEAFF
TRBJ1-4,.,13,TRBV19,.,TGTGCCAGTAGAGACAGGCCGAATGAAAAACTGTTTTTT,CASRDRPNEKLFF
TRBJ2-3,TRBD1,14,TRBV19,.,TGTGCCAGTAGTGCAGGGGGCGCGGTAGATACGCAGTATTTT,CASSAGGAVDTQYF
TRBJ2-7,TRBD1,14,TRBV18,.,TGTGCCAGCTCACCACCGGCAGGGGGATACGAGCAGTACTTC,CASSPPAGGYEQYF
TRBJ2-2,.,14,TRBV5-1,once,TGCGCCAGCAGCTTGGAACAGGGAACCGGGGAGCTGTTTTTT,CASSLEQGTGELFF
TRBJ2-1,TRBD2,13,TRBV29-1,.,TGCAGCGTTAGGCGGGGGGGATACAATGAGCAGTTCTTC,CSVRRGGYNEQFF